Included here is one T cell receptor (beta chain) sequence, with context. Antigen unknown. This CDR3 is built from 12 residues. The V and J ends lost 7 bases and 7 bases, in that order; junction bases with no gene match: 5. In germline, CDR1 is SNHLY, CDR2 FYNNEI. Some clones are missing from TCRdb's copy, which holds only in-frame ones; the method was immunoSEQ multiplex PCR. This table holds some 80,000 clones, about 85% found once. This entry comes from a study of OX40 agonist ivuxolimab in advanced cancers. The overall study: Three partial responders included one hepatocellular carcinoma patient and two cutaneous melanoma patients.

Anyone with autoimmune disease history or systemic immunosuppression was excluded. Peripheral blood came from all dose cohorts at three timepoints. Study-wide points: Clones of CD4+ and CD8+ blood T cells grew by week 6 at doses of 0.1 to 3.0 mg/kg.

The chain joins TRBV2 to TRBJ2-7, with 9 bases aligning to TRBD1. The receptor was derived from an adult with an advanced solid tumor such as melanoma, head and neck, liver or kidney cancer. This specimen was CD4+ or CD8+ T cells sorted from blood, taken in a trial of the OX40 agonist ivuxolimab. The CDR3 DNA is TGTGCCAGCACCCGGGGACAGGGAGAGCAGTACTTC. The encoded protein is CASTRGQGEQYF.